This TCR beta chain came from a study of blood T cells in healthy people across ages. Study conclusions and caveats: Long-lived donors had more naive CD4+ cells and higher diversity than aged donors.

This clonotype was seen at least ten times. Its antigen remains unidentified. With a J-beta primer mix and a sample-barcoded 5' primer, a second PCR ran about 7 to 12 cycles. From the 5' RACE reads, TCRdb called clonotypes with MiXCR, one entry per CDR3 protein. The repertoire consists of hundreds of thousands of distinct CDR3 sequences, with 44% occurring once and the leading ten covering about 19%. The CDR3 sequence is 18 residues long. Per germline, CDR1 SGHTA and CDR2 FQGNSA. V dropped 2 bases and J dropped 4; count of bases not matched to a gene: 6. This receptor was taken from a man in his 60s in good health. Specimen: blood. This sequence joins TRBV7-2 and TRBJ2-6, with 12 bases that match TRBD2. In DNA form, the CDR3 reads TGTGCCAGCAGCTTACCCCCCGGGACTAGCGGGGGGGCCAACGTCCTGACTTTC. This sequence encodes CASSLPPGTSGGANVLTF.